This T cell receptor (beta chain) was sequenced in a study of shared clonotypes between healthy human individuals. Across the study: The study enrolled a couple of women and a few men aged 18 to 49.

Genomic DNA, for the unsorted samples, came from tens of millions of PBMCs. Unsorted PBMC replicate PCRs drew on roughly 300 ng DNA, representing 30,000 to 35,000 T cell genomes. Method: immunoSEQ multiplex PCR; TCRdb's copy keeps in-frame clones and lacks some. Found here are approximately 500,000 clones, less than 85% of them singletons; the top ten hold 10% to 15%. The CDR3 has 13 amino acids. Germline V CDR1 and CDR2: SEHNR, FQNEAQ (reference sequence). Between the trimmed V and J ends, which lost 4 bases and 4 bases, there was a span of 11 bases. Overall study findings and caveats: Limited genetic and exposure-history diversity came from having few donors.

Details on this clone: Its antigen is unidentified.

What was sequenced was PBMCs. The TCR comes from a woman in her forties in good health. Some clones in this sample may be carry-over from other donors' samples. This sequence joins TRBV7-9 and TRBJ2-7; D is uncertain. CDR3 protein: CASSSRVGYEQYF. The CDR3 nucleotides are TGTGCCAGCAGCTCAAGGGTAGGGTACGAGCAGTACTTC.